These 20 T cell receptor beta chains share one sample of origin, sequenced in a study of blood T cell repertoires in COVID-19. Clones were sequenced by immunoSEQ multiplex PCR, and TCRdb holds only the in-frame ones, with some missing. The sample has around 56,000 clones, around 84% seen once. The sequenced sample was peripheral blood. These receptors originate from a man between 60 and 75 years old with acute or convalescent COVID-19.

This clone was observed a single time. V is TRBV7-6 and J is TRBJ2-1; D uncertain. Per germline, CDR1 SGHVS and CDR2 FNYEAQ. CDR3 length: 14 residues. Trimming removed 1 base at V and 3 bases at J, with 7 bases between. CDR3 nucleotides: TGTGCCAGCAGCTTAGATCCGGTCTACAATGAGCAGTTCTTC. The encoded protein is CASSLDPVYNEQFF.

The chain recombines TRBV21-1 with TRBJ2-5; TRBD2 is the table's D call, not checked against the DNA. TRBV21-1 is a pseudogene segment. The CDR3 covers 15 residues. The DNA for the CDR3 is TGTGCCAGCAGCAAATGGGCGGGGGGGCAAGAGACCCAGTACTTC. Translating it yields CASSKWAGGQETQYF.

The V gene is TRBV6-2 or TRBV6-3, the J gene TRBJ2-1; 12 nucleotides align to TRBD1. The CDR3 spans 15 residues. The germline V gene encodes CDR1 MNHEY and CDR2 SVGEGT. V shed 5 bases, J shed 3 bases, and the junction held 2 bases outside the gene matches. The CDR3 loop is CASSRDRGLYNEQFF. CDR3 DNA sequence: TGTGCCAGCAGTCGGGACAGGGGGCTCTACAATGAGCAGTTCTTC.

Ten or more counts support this clone. DNA for the CDR3: TGCAGCGCGCCAGGACAGGGCGGTGGCTACACCTTC. The encoded protein is CSAPGQGGGYTF. V usage is TRBV29-1 and J usage is TRBJ1-2, with 8 bases aligning to TRBD1. J lost 7 bases, V lost 7 bases, and 8 bases had no gene match. The CDR3 is made up of 12 amino acids. Germline CDR1 SQVTM, CDR2 ANQGSEA.

V usage is TRBV7-9 and J usage is TRBJ1-4; 9 bases align to TRBD1. This CDR3 spans 14 amino acids. V lost 2 bases, J lost 8 bases, and 3 bases stayed unmatched. Germline-derived CDR1 and CDR2 are SEHNR and FQNEAQ (reference sequence). CDR3: CASSLSGTGEKLFF. The CDR3 DNA is TGTGCCAGCAGCTTATCTGGGACAGGGGAAAAACTGTTTTTT.

The chain couples TRBV19 to TRBJ1-1; no firm D call. CDR3 size: 13 residues. V lost 5 bases, J lost 7 bases, and 14 bases lay in between. CDR1 and CDR2 from the germline V gene are LNHDA and SQIVND (reference sequence). The CDR3 sequence: CASSFGNLIEAFF. The CDR3 coding sequence is TGTGCCAGTAGTTTCGGGAACCTAATTGAAGCTTTCTTT.

The rearrangement links TRBV13 to TRBJ2-7; a possible D gene is TRBD1 (5 bases). Germline V gene lookup returns CDR1 PRHDT and CDR2 FYEKMQ (reference sequence). This CDR3 comprises 13 residues. V lost 5 bases and J 1 base, leaving 9 bases between the germline ends. The chain's CDR3 is CASSTDRSYEQYF. As DNA, the CDR3 is TGTGCCAGCAGCACCGACAGATCCTACGAGCAGTACTTC.

This clone was detected a few times. The CDR3 nucleotides read TGTGCCAGCAGCCCAGGGGCAGGGACCCACAATGAGCAGTTCTTC. It is translated as CASSPGAGTHNEQFF. The chain uses TRBV11-2 and TRBJ2-1, with D possibly TRBD1 on 6 matching bases. This CDR3 has 15 amino acids. Trimming shortened V by 5 bases and J by 5 bases, and 16 bases separated the two germline ends. The germline gives CDR1 SGHAT, CDR2 FQNNGV.

The chain links TRBV2 to TRBJ1-1; D is perhaps TRBD1 (6 bases). The germline gives CDR1 SNHLY, CDR2 FYNNEI. The CDR3 runs 13 residues. The CDR3 DNA is TGTGCATCCTCCAACAGGGTGATTACTGAAGCTTTCTTT. This encodes CASSNRVITEAFF.

The chain combines TRBV6-4 with TRBJ2-6; 14 bases line up with TRBD2. Losses at the gene ends were 8 bases for V and 0 bases for J; bases not matched to a gene: 0. CDR1 MRHNA and CDR2 SNTAGT come from the germline V gene. The CDR3 runs 16 residues. The CDR3 loop reads CASGLAGGSGANVLTF. For the CDR3, the DNA is TGTGCCAGCGGACTAGCGGGGGGCTCTGGGGCCAACGTCCTGACTTTC.

J is TRBJ2-1 and V is TRBV6-1; unclear D gene. The CDR3 extends over 17 amino acids. Germline CDR1 reads MNHNS; CDR2 reads SASEGT. V gave up 2 bases and J gave up 3 bases, with 17 bases separating them. CDR3 sequence: CASSEIGLEASYNEQFF. CDR3 DNA: TGTGCCAGCAGTGAAATCGGTCTAGAGGCTAGCTACAATGAGCAGTTCTTC.

This rearrangement joins TRBV27 to TRBJ2-2; D unclear. The germline V gene has CDR1 MNHEY and CDR2 SMNVEV (reference sequence). The CDR3 extends over 11 amino acids. With 7 bases removed from V and 3 bases from J, the gap between germline ends came to 3 bases. The CDR3 nucleotides are TGTGCCAGCACTGACACCGGGGAGCTGTTTTTT. Its protein is CASTDTGELFF.

The chain carries TRBV5-1 and TRBJ2-1; no clear D gene. Germline V gene lookup returns CDR1 SGHRS and CDR2 YFSETQ. This CDR3 comprises 14 residues. V gave up 0 bases and J gave up 6 bases, with 10 bases separating them. The DNA for the CDR3 is TGCGCCAGCAGCTTGGTTTCGGGTACCAATGAGCAGTTCTTC. Residues: CASSLVSGTNEQFF.

J is TRBJ2-3 and V is TRBV5-1, with D possibly matching TRBD2 (5 bases). The germline CDR1 and CDR2 sequences are SGHRS and YFSETQ. The V end was cut by 5 bases, the J end by 3 bases, with 10 bases between. This CDR3 has 13 residues. CDR3 in amino acids: CASRVGVTDTQYF. The CDR3 nucleotides are TGCGCCAGCAGAGTCGGGGTAACAGATACGCAGTATTTT.

The chain has TRBV10-2 and TRBJ2-3; D ambiguous. The CDR3 extends over 11 amino acids. The V gene lost 6 bases and the J gene lost 3 bases, with 4 bases spanning the gap. Germline V CDR1 and CDR2: WSHSY, SAAADI. DNA for the CDR3: TGCGCCAGCAGCCCGACAGATACGCAGTATTTT. Its protein product is CASSPTDTQYF.

The chain employs TRBV28 and TRBJ2-7; TRBD2 is a possible D gene (6 bases). V gave up 3 bases and J gave up 6 bases, with 15 bases separating them. Germline CDR1 MDHEN, CDR2 SYDVKM. This CDR3 has 14 amino acids. The CDR3, as DNA: TGTGCCAGCAGTTTGGCCCTGGGGAGGAGCGAGCAGTACTTC. The encoded protein is CASSLALGRSEQYF.

The gene calls are TRBV19 and TRBJ2-5, with a weak D call TRBD1 (6 bases). The germline gives CDR1 LNHDA, CDR2 SQIVND (reference sequence). This CDR3 has 14 amino acids. With 3 bases removed from V and 5 bases from J, the gap between germline ends came to 13 bases. CDR3 loop: CASSITGLGETQYF. The CDR3 DNA is TGTGCCAGTAGTATTACAGGGCTGGGGGAGACCCAGTACTTC. The full variable domain, rest sourced from reference TRBV19 and TRBJ2-5, is DGGITQSPKYLFRKEGQNVTLSCEQNLNHDAMYWYRQDPGQGLRLIYYSQIVNDFQKGDIAEGYSVSREKKESFPLTVTSAQKNPTAFYLCASSITGLGETQYFGPGTRLLVL.

The V call is TRBV6-4, the J call TRBJ1-6; TRBD1 is a possible D gene (6 bases). Trimming pared 2 bases from V and 12 bases from J, leaving 8 bases between. CDR3 length: 12 amino acids. The germline V gene encodes CDR1 MRHNA and CDR2 SNTAGT. In nucleotides, the CDR3 is TGTGCCAGCAGTGACCCAGGGGAACCCCTCCACTTT. This gives the protein CASSDPGEPLHF.

V gene TRBV7-9 combines with J gene TRBJ2-3, with 7 bases aligning to TRBD2. V shed 5 bases, J shed 2 bases, and the junction held 10 bases outside the gene matches. Germline V gene sequence: CDR1 SEHNR, CDR2 FQNEAQ (reference sequence). This CDR3 comprises 16 residues. CDR3 bases: TGTGCCAGCAGCGCTTTACTAGCGACGGTCACAGATACGCAGTATTTT. Protein: CASSALLATVTDTQYF.

V gene TRBV12-5 combines with J gene TRBJ2-3; 9 positions agree with TRBD1. This CDR3 has 18 residues. V lost 6 bases to trimming and J lost 1 base; unmatched junction nucleotides: 14. Per germline, CDR1 LGHNT and CDR2 FRNRAP. The CDR3: CASGHGQGSFLGTDTQYF. DNA for the CDR3: TGTGCTAGTGGCCACGGACAGGGGAGTTTTTTAGGCACAGATACGCAGTATTTT.